Following are 24 T cell receptor beta chains from one sample sequenced in a study of T cells in pancreatic ductal adenocarcinoma. Selected pancreatic ductal adenocarcinoma patients had undergone surgery without neoadjuvant therapy. Using immunoSEQ multiplex PCR, the repertoire was profiled, and TCRdb retains in-frame clones only, with some absent. Here the sample spans over 90,000 clones, nearly 95% being singletons. The sample taken for sequencing was PBMCs. Receptors were obtained from a human donor with pancreatic ductal adenocarcinoma.

The genes are TRBV6-5 and TRBJ1-1; 7 nucleotides agree with TRBD1. Germline CDR1 MNHEY, CDR2 SVGAGI. V trimming: 5 bases; J trimming: 4 bases; junction bases outside the gene matches: 4. This CDR3 contains 13 residues. The CDR3: CASSEQGSTEAFF. The CDR3 DNA is TGTGCCAGCAGTGAACAGGGGAGCACTGAAGCTTTCTTT.

V usage is TRBV7-2 and J usage is TRBJ2-2; 7 positions agree with TRBD2. V lost 2 bases to trimming and J lost 4 bases; unmatched junction nucleotides: 13. CDR3 length equals 18 residues. Germline CDR1 reads SGHTA; CDR2 reads FQGNSA. In nucleotides, the CDR3 is TGTGCCAGCAGCTTACCCCCGCTAGCGGAGACGGGCACCGGGGAGCTGTTTTTT. This sequence encodes CASSLPPLAETGTGELFF.

This chain connects TRBV10-3 to TRBJ2-2; 7 bases map to TRBD2. The CDR3 spans 16 residues. Unmatched junction bases numbered 3, after V lost 0 bases and J lost 2 bases. Germline V gene data show CDR1 as ENHRY and CDR2 as SYGVKD. The CDR3 nucleotides read TGTGCCATCAGTGAGTCCCTAGCGGTTAACACCGGGGAGCTGTTTTTT. It encodes CAISESLAVNTGELFF.

The J gene is TRBJ2-2, the V gene TRBV7-2, with D possibly matching TRBD2 (7 bases). V shed 4 bases and J shed 6 bases, with 9 bases lying between them. The CDR3 consists of 13 residues. Germline loops: CDR1 SGHTA, CDR2 FQGNSA. The CDR3 sequence is CASSSRGPGELFF. The CDR3 nucleotides are TGTGCCAGCAGCTCGCGGGGGCCCGGGGAGCTGTTTTTT.

The rearrangement joins TRBV30 to TRBJ1-2; no reliable D call. With 0 bases removed from V and 7 bases from J, the gap between germline ends came to 6 bases. The germline CDR1 and CDR2 sequences are GTSNPN and SVGIG (reference sequence). The CDR3 contains 11 residues. This chain's CDR3 is CAWSVSVGYTF. CDR3 DNA sequence: TGTGCCTGGAGTGTATCTGTTGGCTACACCTTC.

This clone was detected a few times. V usage is TRBV27 and J usage is TRBJ1-2; 7 bases are shared with TRBD1. V dropped 6 bases and J dropped 2; count of bases not matched to a gene: 9. This CDR3 spans 15 amino acids. The germline V gene has CDR1 MNHEY and CDR2 SMNVEV (reference sequence). CDR3 in amino acids: CASRDLGQANYGYTF. The DNA of the CDR3 is TGTGCCAGCAGGGACCTCGGACAGGCAAACTATGGCTACACCTTC.

This clone turned up a few times. The rearrangement joins TRBV7-9 to TRBJ2-1, with 9 bases that match TRBD1. Trimming cost V 3 bases and J 6 bases; bases outside gene matches: 3. CDR3 length: 14 amino acids. CDR1 is SEHNR and CDR2 is FQNEAQ in the germline V gene (reference sequence). The CDR3 DNA follows: TGTGCCAGCAGCTTTGGACAGGGGATCAATGAGCAGTTCTTC. Amino acids: CASSFGQGINEQFF.

The chain carries TRBV20-1 and TRBJ2-7, with a possible D match to TRBD1 (6 bases). The CDR3 sequence is 10 residues long. Trimming took off 5 bases at V and 12 bases at J, with 14 bases between the two ends. Germline V gene data show CDR1 as DFQATT and CDR2 as SNEGSKA (reference sequence). The CDR3 reads CSASKIGGYF. DNA of the CDR3: TGCAGTGCTTCCAAGATAGGGGGGTACTTC.

The chain couples TRBV11-2 to TRBJ2-5; 13 bases are a match to TRBD2. The CDR3 spans 15 residues. Germline loops: CDR1 SGHAT, CDR2 FQNNGV. After removal of 11 bases from V and 5 bases from J, the junction contained 11 bases not matched to a gene. The CDR3 sequence is CACGVGTSGMETQYF. CDR3 in DNA: TGTGCCTGCGGGGTAGGGACTAGCGGGATGGAGACCCAGTACTTC.

The chain joins TRBV30 to TRBJ2-3; the match to TRBD2 covers 11 bases. The germline V gene has CDR1 GTSNPN and CDR2 SVGIG (reference sequence). The CDR3 loop spans 11 amino acids. V gave up 5 bases and J gave up 14 bases; unmatched junction bases: 6. CDR3 in amino acids: CAWSLGTSGYF. As DNA, the CDR3 is TGTGCCTGGTCACTCGGGACTAGCGGGTATTTT.

The J gene is TRBJ2-7, the V gene TRBV7-2, with D maybe TRBD1 (7 bases). The V gene's germline CDR1 is SGHTA and CDR2 FQGNSA. The V and J ends lost 1 base and 7 bases respectively, with 23 bases between them. This CDR3 has 17 residues. The CDR3 coding sequence is TGTGCCAGCAGCTTAGTATGGCGGGACAGTACTCAATGGGAGCAGTACTTC. Residues: CASSLVWRDSTQWEQYF.

The chain links TRBV9 to TRBJ1-1; possible D gene TRBD1, 5 bases. CDR1 SGDLS and CDR2 YYNGEE come from the germline V gene. The V end lost 0 bases, the J end lost 7 bases, and 16 bases lay between the germline ends. This CDR3 is 15 amino acids long. The CDR3 reads CASSVDSSGGDEAFF. CDR3 bases: TGTGCCAGCAGCGTAGATTCTTCGGGAGGGGATGAAGCTTTCTTT.

The gene calls are TRBV6-6 and TRBJ1-3; the D gene is possibly TRBD1 (6 bases). Trimming took 7 bases from V and 8 from J, leaving 18 bases between them. There are 14 residues in the CDR3. Germline CDR1 MNHNY, CDR2 SVGAGI (reference sequence). The chain's CDR3 is CASTAPGDGDTIYF. The CDR3 bases are TGTGCCAGCACCGCACCAGGGGACGGGGACACCATATATTTT.

This clone was counted a single time. The chain uses TRBV6-1 and TRBJ2-1; D is perhaps TRBD1 (6 bases). V was pared by 6 bases and J by 8 bases, with 20 bases between. This CDR3 contains 15 residues. Germline-derived CDR1 and CDR2 are MNHNS and SASEGT. The CDR3 region has the DNA TGTGCCAGCAGCCAGGGACACTGGGAAGGGTATGAGCAGTTCTTC. It yields the protein CASSQGHWEGYEQFF.

This clone was seen a few times. The chain links TRBV9 to TRBJ1-2; TRBD1 is a possible D gene (6 bases). The CDR3 consists of 15 residues. V lost 2 bases, J lost 4 bases, and 15 bases lay in between. Germline V CDR1 and CDR2: SGDLS, YYNGEE. CDR3 amino acids: CASSVDPGTPYGYTF. The CDR3, as DNA: TGTGCCAGCAGCGTCGACCCCGGGACACCCTATGGCTACACCTTC.

V and J are TRBV6-5 and TRBJ2-3; D perhaps matches TRBD1 (6 bases). Trimming cost V 0 bases and J 9 bases, with 10 bases left between them. There are 13 residues in the CDR3. From germline, CDR1 is MNHEY and CDR2 SVGAGI. The CDR3 protein is CASSYSYRDTQYF. Written as DNA, the CDR3 is TGTGCCAGCAGTTACTCGTACAGGGACACGCAGTATTTT.

V is TRBV2 and J is TRBJ2-6, with 7 bases fitting TRBD2. V shed 1 base and J 0 bases; nucleotides not matched to a gene: 6. Germline loops: CDR1 SNHLY, CDR2 FYNNEI. This CDR3 spans 18 amino acids. The CDR3 sequence is CASSEVRLASSGANVLTF. CDR3 nucleotides: TGTGCCAGCAGTGAAGTGAGACTAGCTAGCTCTGGGGCCAACGTCCTGACTTTC.

This sequence joins TRBV28 and TRBJ2-1, with TRBD2 identical over 11 bases. The ends lost 7 bases at V and 6 bases at J; junction bases unmatched: 8. From germline, CDR1 is MDHEN and CDR2 SYDVKM. This CDR3 spans 15 amino acids. Written as DNA, the CDR3 is TGTGCCAGCACTTCTCTAGCGGGAGGAATCAATGAGCAGTTCTTC. Encoded protein: CASTSLAGGINEQFF.

V is TRBV18 and J is TRBJ2-1; tentatively, D is TRBD2 (7 bases). The CDR3 contains 17 residues. V shed 1 base and J shed 8 bases, with 21 bases lying between them. Germline values: CDR1 KGHSH, CDR2 LQKENI. This CDR3 is CASSPRGRGAGVDEQFF. CDR3 in DNA: TGTGCCAGCTCACCACGCGGCCGGGGGGCGGGGGTAGATGAGCAGTTCTTC.

The gene calls are TRBV5-6 and TRBJ2-5, with D unresolved. The CDR3 extends over 14 amino acids. V lost 2 bases and J lost 4, with 12 bases in between. The germline V gene has CDR1 SGHDT and CDR2 YYEEEE. CDR3 in amino acids: CASSFYLERETQYF. The CDR3 nucleotides are TGTGCCAGCAGCTTTTATCTAGAGAGAGAGACCCAGTACTTC.

The chain recombines TRBV10-3 with TRBJ2-7; 7 positions agree with TRBD1. V trimming: 5 bases; J trimming: 7 bases; junction bases outside the gene matches: 14. Germline assignment: CDR1 ENHRY and CDR2 SYGVKD. The CDR3 runs to 15 residues. The CDR3 here is CAISRQGGNLGEQYF. The CDR3 nucleotides read TGTGCCATCAGTCGACAGGGCGGCAATTTGGGGGAGCAGTACTTC.

In DNA form, the CDR3 reads TGTGCCAGCAGCTTAGGAGGGTTAGGTCAGCCCCAGCATTTT. This translates into CASSLGGLGQPQHF. The chain combines TRBV7-2 with TRBJ1-5; D gene ambiguous. This CDR3 is built from 14 residues. V lost 1 base to trimming and J lost 6 bases, with 10 bases between them. The V gene's germline CDR1 is SGHTA and CDR2 FQGNSA.

V usage is TRBV18 and J usage is TRBJ2-3; D possibly corresponds to TRBD2 (6 bases). Trimming took 5 bases from V and 2 from J, leaving 17 bases between them. The CDR3 contains 16 residues. Germline V lookup: CDR1 KGHSH, CDR2 LQKENI. The CDR3 loop is CASSRVAGSLTDTQYF. The CDR3 DNA follows: TGTGCCAGCTCAAGGGTCGCGGGATCGCTCACAGATACGCAGTATTTT.

This rearrangement joins TRBV21-1 to TRBJ1-2; TRBD1 reflects the table's D call only, with no check against the DNA. TRBV21-1 is annotated as a pseudogene. The CDR3 contains 16 residues. The CDR3 region is CAGGLGDREDNYGYTF. CDR3 in DNA: TGTGCCGGGGGGTTAGGGGACAGGGAAGATAACTATGGCTACACCTTC.